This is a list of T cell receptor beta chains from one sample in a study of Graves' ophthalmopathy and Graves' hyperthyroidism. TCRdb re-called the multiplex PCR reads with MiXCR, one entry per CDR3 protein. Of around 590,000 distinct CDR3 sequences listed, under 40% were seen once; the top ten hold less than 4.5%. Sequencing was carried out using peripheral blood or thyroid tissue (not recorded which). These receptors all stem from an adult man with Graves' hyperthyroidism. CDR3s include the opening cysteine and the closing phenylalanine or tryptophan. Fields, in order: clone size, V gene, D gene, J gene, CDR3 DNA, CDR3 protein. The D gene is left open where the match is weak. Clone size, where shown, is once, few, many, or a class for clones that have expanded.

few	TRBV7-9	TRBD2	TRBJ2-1	TGTGCCAGCAGCAGATCCGGGACTAGCGGGGGGTACAATGAGCAGTTCTTC	CASSRSGTSGGYNEQFF
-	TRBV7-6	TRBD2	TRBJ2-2	TGTGCCAGCAGCTTAGTGGCGGGAGTATCCGGGGGGCTGTTTTTT	CASSLVAGVSGGLFF
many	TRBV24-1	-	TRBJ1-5	TGTGCCACCAGTGATCCTGGGACGGCGAGCAATCAGCCCCAGCATTTT	CATSDPGTASNQPQHF
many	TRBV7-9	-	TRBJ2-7	TGTGCCAGCAGCTTAGAGAACAACTACGAGCAGTACTTC	CASSLENNYEQYF
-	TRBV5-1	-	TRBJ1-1	TGCGCCAGCAGCTTGGACGGCTCTGGCACTGAAGCTTTCTTT	CASSLDGSGTEAFF
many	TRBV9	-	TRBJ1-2	TGTGCTTCTACCCCTATGAGTAGGGACTATGGCTACACCTTC	CASTPMSRDYGYTF
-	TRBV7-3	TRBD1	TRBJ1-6	TGCGCCAGCAGCCAAGGGACAGCCAACTATAATTCACCCCTCCACTTT	CASSQGTANYNSPLHF
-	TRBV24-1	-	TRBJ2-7	TGTGCCCTGTCATATCCTAGTACGAAACCAACCTACGAGCAGTACTTC	CALSYPSTKPTYEQYF
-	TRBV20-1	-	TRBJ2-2	TGCAGTGCCACAGAGAGGGCCGGGGAGCTGTTTTTT	CSATERAGELFF
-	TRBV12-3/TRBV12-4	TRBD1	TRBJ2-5	TGTGCCAGCAGTGAGCAAAATCCAGGGGGCGGGACCCAGTACTTC	CASSEQNPGGGTQYF
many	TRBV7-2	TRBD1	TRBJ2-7	TGTGCCAGCAGCTTAAAATTGGCAGGGGGTCCCTACGAGCAGTACTTC	CASSLKLAGGPYEQYF
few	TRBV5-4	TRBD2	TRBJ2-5	TGTGCCAGCAGCCGCCTGACCACTAGCGGGGGCCAAGAGACCCAGTACTTC	CASSRLTTSGGQETQYF
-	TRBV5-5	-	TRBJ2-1	TGTGCCACCGTAGAGCGGGTAGATGGTGAGCAGTTCTTC	CATVERVDGEQFF
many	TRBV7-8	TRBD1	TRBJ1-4	TGTGCCAGCAGCTTCGGGACAGTTGAAAAACTGTTTTTT	CASSFGTVEKLFF
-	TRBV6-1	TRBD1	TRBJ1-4	TGTGCCAGCAGTGAAAGTACAGGGGATGAAAAACTGTTTTTT	CASSESTGDEKLFF
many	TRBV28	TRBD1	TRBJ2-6	TGTGCCAGCTCGGGACAGTTCTCGTCTGGGGCCAACGTCCTGACTTTC	CASSGQFSSGANVLTF
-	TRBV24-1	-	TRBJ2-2	TGTGCCACCAGTGATTTAGCGGGTTCCGGGGAGCTGTTTTTT	CATSDLAGSGELFF
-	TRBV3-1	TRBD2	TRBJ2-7	TGTGCCAGCAGCCAAGAAGGACTAGCGGGAGAAGGTGCCTACGAGCAGTACTTC	CASSQEGLAGEGAYEQYF
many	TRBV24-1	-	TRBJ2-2	TGTGCCACCAGTGTTGGGGTTGACGGGGAGCTGTTTTTT	CATSVGVDGELFF
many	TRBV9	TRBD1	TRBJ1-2	TGTGCCAGCAGCCCGAATACCGGGACAGGCTATGGCTACACCTTC	CASSPNTGTGYGYTF
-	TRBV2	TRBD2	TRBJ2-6	TGTGCCAGCAGTACGGGACTAGCGGTCGCTGGGGCCAACGCCCTGGCTTTC	CASSTGLAVAGANALAF
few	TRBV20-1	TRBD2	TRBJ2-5	TGCAGTGTCAGACTAGCGGGGGAAGAGACCCAGTACTTC	CSVRLAGEETQYF
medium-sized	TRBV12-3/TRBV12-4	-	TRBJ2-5	TGTGCCAGCAGTTTCTCCCAGGGGAGGGAGACCCAGTACTTC	CASSFSQGRETQYF
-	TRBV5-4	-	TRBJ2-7	TGTGCCAGCAGCGGGGGCGTGGGGGGCTACGAGCAGTACTTC	CASSGGVGGYEQYF
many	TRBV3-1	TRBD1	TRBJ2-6	TGTGCCAGCAGCCATCGGGACAGTTGGCCACAGGCTTTC	CASSHRDSWPQAF
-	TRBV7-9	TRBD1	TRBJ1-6	TGTGCCAGCAGCTGGGACAGTTTTACCCTCCACTTT	CASSWDSFTLHF
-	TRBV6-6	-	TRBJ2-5	TGTGCCAGCTGGCAGTCTAGCACAGATACGCAGTACTTC	CASWQSSTDTQYF
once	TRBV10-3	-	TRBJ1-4	TGTGCCATCAGTGCTAGAGATGCCCCAAGCGGAAAACTGTTTTTT	CAISARDAPSGKLFF
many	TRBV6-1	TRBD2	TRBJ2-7	TGTGCCAGCAGTGAAGGGAGCGGGAGCCGATACGAGCAGTACTTC	CASSEGSGSRYEQYF
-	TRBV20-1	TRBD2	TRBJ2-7	TGCAGTGCTAGTGCGGGGAGGGCATGGAATGAGCAGTACTTC	CSASAGRAWNEQYF
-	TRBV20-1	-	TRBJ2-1	TGCAGTGCCATGCAAGACAATGAGCAGTTCTTC	CSAMQDNEQFF
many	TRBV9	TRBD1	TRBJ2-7	TGTGCCAGCAGCGAGGACAGGTCCTCCTACGAGCAGTACTTC	CASSEDRSSYEQYF
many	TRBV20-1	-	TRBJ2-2	TGCAGTGCTAGAGGGGACGGGGAGCTGTTTTTT	CSARGDGELFF
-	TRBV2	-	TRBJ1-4	TGTGCCAGCTCCGGGACTAGCGGGGGCTCCTACAATGAAAAACTGTTTTTT	CASSGTSGGSYNEKLFF
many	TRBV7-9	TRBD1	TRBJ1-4	TGTGCCAGCAGCTTTCGGCAGGGGGGGGATGAAAAACTGTTTTTT	CASSFRQGGDEKLFF
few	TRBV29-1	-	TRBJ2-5	TGCAGCGACTTACAAGAGACCCAGTACTTC	CSDLQETQYF
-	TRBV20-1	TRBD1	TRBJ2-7	TGCAGTGCTGTTGACAGGGACGTGGCCTACGAGCAGTACTTC	CSAVDRDVAYEQYF
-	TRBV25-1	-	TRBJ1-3	TGTGCCAGCACTCACCGGGACAACTCTGGAAACACCATATATTTT	CASTHRDNSGNTIYF
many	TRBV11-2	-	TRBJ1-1	TGTGCCAGCAGCAACACAGGGAAGGTCACTGAAGCTTTCTTT	CASSNTGKVTEAFF
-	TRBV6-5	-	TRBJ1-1	TGTGCCAGCATACGATTGGGCTCGGGGCTGGCTTTCTTT	CASIRLGSGLAFF
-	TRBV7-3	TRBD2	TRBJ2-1	TGTGCCAGCAGCTTAGAGGCGGGGGGGTACAATGAGCAGTTCTTC	CASSLEAGGYNEQFF
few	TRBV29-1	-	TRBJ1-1	TGCAGCGCCTCTACCGGGACAACCAACACTGAAGCTTTCTTT	CSASTGTTNTEAFF
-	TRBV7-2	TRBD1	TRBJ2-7	TGTGCCAGCAGCAGAGACTCCGGGACAGCGCCATACGAGCAGTACTTC	CASSRDSGTAPYEQYF
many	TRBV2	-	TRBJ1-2	TGTGCCAGCAGTGAATTGCAGGTTGGCTACACCTTC	CASSELQVGYTF
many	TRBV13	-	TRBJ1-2	TGTGCCAGCAGCTTAGTGAGAGGAAGGGGCTACACCTTC	CASSLVRGRGYTF
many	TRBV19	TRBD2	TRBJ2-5	TGTGCCAGTAGTATTGGTAGCGGGACGTACCAAGAGACCCAGTACTTC	CASSIGSGTYQETQYF
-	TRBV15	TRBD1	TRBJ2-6	TGTGCCACCAGCCGGGACAGGGGAAGGTTGGGGGCCAACGTCCTGACTTTC	CATSRDRGRLGANVLTF
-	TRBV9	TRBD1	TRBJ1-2	TGTGCCAGCAGCCAGGGGCCACAGGGGGGCTATGGCTACACCTTC	CASSQGPQGGYGYTF
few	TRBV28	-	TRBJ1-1	TGTGCCAGCACTAGGGGGTTGGACATTATGGCTTTCTTT	CASTRGLDIMAFF
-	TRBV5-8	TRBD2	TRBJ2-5	TGTGCCAGCAGCACGGGAGGGGCGACCCAGTACTTC	CASSTGGATQYF
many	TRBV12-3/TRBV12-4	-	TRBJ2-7	TGTGCCAGCAGTACGTCCAGTGGGGGTATGGAGCAGTACTTC	CASSTSSGGMEQYF
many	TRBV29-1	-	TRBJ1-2	TGCAGCGTTGTTTTTACAGGTTACTATGGCTACACCTTC	CSVVFTGYYGYTF